A single sample gave rise to the 5 T cell receptor beta chains below, sequenced in a study of follicular helper T cells after annual influenza vaccination. Indicated time point: 2015-2016 season, pre-vaccination. The assay was immunoSEQ multiplex PCR, and TCRdb's table has in-frame clones only and misses some. The repertoire holds 4,500 to 7,000 clones, with 70% to 90% as singletons. Specimen: CXCR5+ CD38- circulating T follicular helper cells from blood, collected on the day of influenza vaccination. The subset denotes: circulating Tfh, non-naive CD4+CXCR5+PD-1+ (ICOS+CD38+ or ICOS-CD38-). These receptors all stem from an adult who received the influenza vaccine.

The chain joins TRBV11-3 to TRBJ1-1, with 8 bases lining up with TRBD1. CDR1 and CDR2 from the germline V gene are SGHNT and YENEEA. With V trimmed by 5 bases and J by 5 bases, 4 bases remained unmatched. The CDR3 is made up of 13 amino acids. In DNA form, the CDR3 reads TGTGCCAGCAGCGCAAACAGGGGGACTGAAGCTTTCTTT. It is translated as CASSANRGTEAFF.

The chain has TRBV7-9 and TRBJ1-2; D gene unclear. V lost 3 bases, J lost 5 bases, and 13 bases lay in between. The CDR3 is made up of 14 amino acids. Germline V CDR1 and CDR2: SEHNR, FQNEAQ (reference sequence). CDR3 in DNA: TGTGCCAGCAGCTTTACGGATTTACCTTATGGCTACACCTTC. Residues: CASSFTDLPYGYTF.

The rearrangement links TRBV4-1 to TRBJ2-3, with 11 positions matching TRBD2. This CDR3 comprises 20 residues. Looked up from germline, CDR1 is MGHRA and CDR2 is YSYEKL. V lost 1 base, J lost 2 bases, and 14 bases stayed unmatched. The CDR3 is CASSQGLSGVAGGYTDTQYF. DNA for the CDR3: TGCGCCAGCAGCCAAGGTCTGTCTGGGGTAGCGGGAGGGTACACAGATACGCAGTATTTT.

DNA of the CDR3: TGCGCCAGCAGCTTGAGCGGGACTAGCGGGAGGGGCTCCTACAATGAGCAGTTCTTC. This sequence encodes CASSLSGTSGRGSYNEQFF. V and J are TRBV5-1 and TRBJ2-1; 16 nucleotides align to TRBD2. CDR1 and CDR2 (germline): SGHRS, YFSETQ. Trimming took 1 base from V and 0 from J; bases not matched to a gene: 4. The CDR3 runs 19 residues.

This chain links TRBV5-1 with TRBJ2-4; unclear D gene. Trimming cost V 4 bases and J 6 bases, with 14 bases left between them. Per the germline V gene, CDR1 is SGHRS and CDR2 is YFSETQ. This CDR3 contains 14 residues. Here the CDR3 DNA reads TGCGCCAGCAGCCCCTCGCCCGATTTAAACATTCAGTACTTC. Translating it yields CASSPSPDLNIQYF.